The clone carrying this T cell receptor (beta chain) was seen ten or more times. This sample stems from a study of T-cell reconstitution after alpha-beta-depleted transplantation in children. TCRbeta library preparation incorporated unique molecular identifiers. TCRdb reprocessed the PCR reads with MiXCR, giving one entry per CDR3 protein. The top ten clones hold about 5.9% of a sample with 200,000 or so distinct CDR3 sequences, 5.5% to 7% of them seen once. V lost 3 bases to trimming and J lost 4 bases; unmatched junction nucleotides: 8. CDR3 length: 17 amino acids. Germline loops: CDR1 SQVTM, CDR2 ANQGSEA.

Sequenced material: PBMCs, taken before TCRalphabeta/CD19-depleted stem cell transplant. V gene TRBV29-1 combines with J gene TRBJ2-1; 14 bases map to TRBD2. The sequence came from a boy aged 2-15 years with acute lymphoblastic leukemia, due to receive a stem cell transplant. In DNA, the CDR3 is TGCAGCGTTGAGGGACTAGCGGGGGAACGACCTTACAATGAGCAGTTCTTC. Amino acids: CSVEGLAGERPYNEQFF.